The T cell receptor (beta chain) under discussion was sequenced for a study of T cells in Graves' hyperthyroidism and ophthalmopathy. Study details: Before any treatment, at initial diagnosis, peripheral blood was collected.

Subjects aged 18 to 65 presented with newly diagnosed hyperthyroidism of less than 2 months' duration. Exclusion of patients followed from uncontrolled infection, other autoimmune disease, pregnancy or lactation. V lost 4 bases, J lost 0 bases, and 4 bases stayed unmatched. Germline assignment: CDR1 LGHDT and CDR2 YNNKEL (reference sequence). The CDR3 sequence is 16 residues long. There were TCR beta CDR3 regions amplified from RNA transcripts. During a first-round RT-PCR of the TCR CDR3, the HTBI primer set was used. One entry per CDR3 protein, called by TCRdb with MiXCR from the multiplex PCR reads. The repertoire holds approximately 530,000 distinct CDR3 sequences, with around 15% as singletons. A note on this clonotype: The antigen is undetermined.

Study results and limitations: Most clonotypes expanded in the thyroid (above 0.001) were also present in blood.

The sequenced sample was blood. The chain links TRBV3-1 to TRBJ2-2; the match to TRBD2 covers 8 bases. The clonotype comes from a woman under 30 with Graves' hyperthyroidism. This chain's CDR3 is CASSPLGLANTGELFF. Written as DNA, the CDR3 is TGTGCCAGCAGCCCGCTGGGACTAGCGAACACCGGGGAGCTGTTTTTT.